The present T cell receptor beta chain was sequenced within a study of CD8+ T cells in alopecia areata. The V and J ends lost 2 bases and 0 bases respectively, with 8 bases between them. This CDR3 is 14 amino acids long. Germline V lookup: CDR1 GTSNPN, CDR2 SVGIG (reference sequence). After isolation, RNA underwent reverse transcription to generate cDNA as the sequencing template. Sequencing was performed with immunoSEQ multiplex PCR; in TCRdb, only in-frame clones are kept and a portion is missing. The sample lists about 150,000 clones, around 86% occurring once. The sample here was CD8+ T cells sorted from blood, taken at week 0. The V gene is TRBV30, the J gene TRBJ2-1; D remains ambiguous. The sequence was collected from a human donor with alopecia areata. The CDR3 loop reads CAWSPRSSYNEQFF. DNA of the CDR3: TGTGCCTGGAGTCCTCGAAGCTCCTACAATGAGCAGTTCTTC.